This T cell receptor (beta chain) is drawn from a study of OX40 agonist ivuxolimab in advanced cancers. Autoimmune disease history or systemic immunosuppression barred patients. On cycle 4 day 1 and cycle 7 day 1, as well as at baseline, blood was sampled. Study-level results: CD4+ and CD8+ T cells in blood underwent clonal expansion by week 6 at 0.1 to 3.0 mg/kg. The mean number of expanded clones was higher in CD8+ T cells than in CD4+.

Notes on this clone: Its antigen remains unidentified.

Data came from immunoSEQ multiplex PCR; TCRdb stores just in-frame clones and leaves some out. This sample has 15,000 to 20,000 clones, with approximately 78% found just once. The receptor comes from an adult with an advanced solid tumor such as melanoma, head and neck, liver or kidney cancer. The source material was CD4+ or CD8+ T cells sorted from blood, sampled in a trial of the OX40 agonist ivuxolimab.

The CDR3 loop is CATSFLPSGSNQPQHF. The CDR3 DNA reads TGTGCCACCAGCTTCCTCCCCTCAGGGAGCAATCAGCCCCAGCATTTT. The genes are TRBV15 and TRBJ1-5, with D tentatively TRBD1 (5 bases). V lost 5 bases and J 1 base, leaving 15 bases between the germline ends. The CDR3 consists of 16 residues. Per germline, CDR1 LNHNV and CDR2 YYDKDF (reference sequence). Filled out from reference TRBV15 and TRBJ1-5, the complete variable domain reads DAMVIQNPRYQVTQFGKPVTLSCSQTLNHNVMYWYQQKSSQAPKLLFHYYDKDFNNEADTPDNFQSRRPNTSFCFLDIRSPGLGDTAMYLCATSFLPSGSNQPQHFGDGTRLSIL.